The source of this T cell receptor beta chain is a study of control samples from healthy donors and cancer patients. The CDR3 is 12 amino acids. Germline CDR1 is GTSNPN and CDR2 is SVGIG (reference sequence). The V end was cut by 5 bases, the J end by 0 bases, with 7 bases between. TCRdb keeps only in-frame clones here, not all; method: immunoSEQ multiplex PCR. The table includes tens of thousands of clones, just over 90% detected once. This clone occurred once. The sample was PBMCs. This receptor was obtained from a man aged 25-45 years with colorectal cancer. The chain recombines TRBV30 with TRBJ1-1; D remains ambiguous. In nucleotides, the CDR3 is TGTGCCTGGGACACATTGAACACTGAAGCTTTCTTT. It yields the protein CAWDTLNTEAFF.